Presented here are 4 T cell receptor beta chains from one specimen sequenced in a study of cytomegalovirus exposure and HLA in healthy donors. PCR employed 60 Vbeta and 13 Jbeta primers. Some clones are missing from TCRdb's copy, which holds only in-frame ones; the method was immunoSEQ multiplex PCR. The sample lists 80,000 to 100,000 clones; approximately 70% were seen once. The sample comprised PBMCs. These receptors all come from a middle-aged man in good health and CMV-seronegative.

This chain joins TRBV29-1 and TRBJ2-4; D may be TRBD1 (6 bases). Deletions cut 6 bases from V and 7 bases from J, with 19 bases between. The CDR3 loop spans 14 amino acids. Germline assignment: CDR1 SQVTM and CDR2 ANQGSEA. CDR3 nucleotide sequence: TGCAGCGTCGGTACAGGGCCGCCTATGAACATTCAGTACTTC. Protein sequence: CSVGTGPPMNIQYF.

V usage is TRBV2 and J usage is TRBJ2-7, with 7 bases that match TRBD2. The CDR3 extends over 17 amino acids. Germline CDR1 is SNHLY and CDR2 is FYNNEI. The J segment lost 3 bases and the V segment lost 5 bases, leaving 16 bases of the junction unmatched. The CDR3 nucleotides read TGTGCCAGCAGTCCGAACTGGGGGGGAGGGAGACTCTACGAGCAGTACTTC. Amino acids: CASSPNWGGGRLYEQYF. Looking up the rest from reference TRBV2 and TRBJ2-7 gives the full variable domain: EPEVTQTPSHQVTQMGQEVILRCVPISNHLYFYWYRQILGQKVEFLVSFYNNEISEKSEIFDDQFSVERPDGSNFTLKIRSTKLEDSAMYFCASSPNWGGGRLYEQYFGPGTRLTVT.

The gene calls are TRBV4-1 and TRBJ2-5, with D possibly matching TRBD2 (6 bases). The CDR3 spans 15 residues. V gave up 3 bases and J gave up 2 bases, with 13 bases separating them. CDR1 is MGHRA and CDR2 is YSYEKL in the germline V gene. Written as DNA, the CDR3 is TGCGCCAGCAGCCATACGCGGGGTAGTCAAGAGACCCAGTACTTC. It yields the protein CASSHTRGSQETQYF.

The V gene is TRBV5-5, the J gene TRBJ1-2, with 10 bases that match TRBD1. The CDR3 extends over 15 amino acids. Trimming at V came to 4 bases and at J to 7 bases, leaving 10 bases not matched to a gene. The germline V gene has CDR1 SGHKS and CDR2 YYEKEE (reference sequence). CDR3: CASSPGGQGTGGYTF. CDR3 DNA: TGTGCCAGCAGCCCGGGGGGACAGGGGACCGGTGGCTACACCTTC. Full variable domain (missing parts from reference TRBV5-5 and TRBJ1-2): DAGVTQSPTHLIKTRGQQVTLRCSPISGHKSVSWYQQVLGQGPQFIFQYYEKEERGRGNFPDRFSARQFPNYSSELNVNALLLGDSALYLCASSPGGQGTGGYTFGSGTRLTVV.